This T cell receptor (beta chain) was documented in a study of blood T cell repertoires in COVID-19. Turning to the study itself: The study drew acute and convalescent COVID-19 samples from the United States, Italy and Spain. T cells, B-cell-depleted T cells, or PBMCs provided the cDNA or gDNA that served as material.

Original data processing: Counts of nucleated cells, estimated from reference gene primer amplification, were obtained. The protocol was immunoSEQ multiplex PCR, while the TCRdb copy is restricted to in-frame clones and leaves out a portion. V, J and clone size reflect that table, while D and trimming were determined from the DNA. Of 350,000 to 450,000 clones listed, more than 75% are singletons. While infection was still active, Seattle patients were enrolled and then followed longitudinally. The CDR3 runs 16 residues. The V gene end was trimmed by 6 bases and the J gene end by 5 bases; junction bases not matched to a gene: 8. Germline CDR1 SGHAT, CDR2 FQNNGV.

The sequence was obtained from an older woman with COVID-19, enrolled during active disease. Sequencing used peripheral blood. This rearrangement joins TRBV11-2 to TRBJ2-5; 14 bases map to TRBD2. CDR3: CASRATSGGAPETQYF. Here the CDR3 DNA reads TGTGCCAGCAGAGCGACTAGCGGGGGGGCCCCCGAGACCCAGTACTTC. Based on the CDR3 plus reference TRBV11-2 and TRBJ2-5, the full variable domain is EAGVAQSPRYKIIEKRQSVAFWCNPISGHATLYWYQQILGQGPKLLIQFQNNGVVDDSQLPKDRFSAERLKGVDSTLKIQPAKLEDSAVYLCASRATSGGAPETQYFGPGTRLLVL.